Listed here are 30 T cell receptor beta chains from one sample, sequenced in a study of blood T cells in healthy people across ages. Next came a second PCR, run for about 7 to 12 cycles, which used a sample-barcoded 5' primer along with a J-beta primer mix. TCRdb reprocessed the 5' RACE reads via MiXCR and lists one record per CDR3 protein. The sample records hundreds of thousands of distinct CDR3 sequences, 35% to 60% being singletons. The sequenced sample was blood. All receptors derive from an elderly man in good health.

The genes are TRBV25-1 and TRBJ1-4, with D perhaps TRBD1 (6 bases). Trimming removed 5 bases at V and 0 bases at J, with 16 bases between. The germline CDR1 and CDR2 sequences are MGHDK and SYGVNS. This CDR3 is built from 17 residues. CDR3: CASSFSGRQATNEKLFF. CDR3 bases: TGTGCCAGCAGTTTCTCCGGAAGACAGGCAACTAATGAAAAACTGTTTTTT. The complete variable domain, with remaining parts taken from reference TRBV25-1 and TRBJ1-4, reads EADIYQTPRYLVIGTGKKITLECSQTMGHDKMYWYQQDPGMELHLIHYSYGVNSTEKGDLSSESTVSRIRTEHFPLTLESARPSHTSQYLCASSFSGRQATNEKLFFGSGTQLSVL.

The V call is TRBV9, the J call TRBJ2-1; 7 bases are shared with TRBD2. The CDR3 is made up of 18 amino acids. Germline V lookup: CDR1 SGDLS, CDR2 YYNGEE. J gave up 4 bases and V 0 bases, and 13 bases lay outside the gene matches. The CDR3 DNA reads as TGTGCCAGCAGCGTAGCTACCCCAACTAGCGAATTTTACAATGAGCAGTTCTTC. Translating gives CASSVATPTSEFYNEQFF.

This clonotype was detected only a few times. The CDR3, as DNA: TGCAGTGCCGAAGGGCTAGCGAGTGAGCAGTTCTTC. Translation gives CSAEGLASEQFF. The chain employs TRBV20-1 and TRBJ2-1; the D gene is possibly TRBD2 (6 bases). The V and J ends lost 6 bases and 9 bases respectively, with 15 bases between them. Germline CDR1 DFQATT, CDR2 SNEGSKA (reference sequence). The CDR3 totals 12 residues.

In the case of this clonotype: One base away lies a much larger clone, so this may be a sequencing read error. The CDR3 DNA sequence: TGCAGTGCTAGAGATCCCGGGACTAGCGGGAGGGGCGATGAGCAGTACTTC. This sequence encodes CSARDPGTSGRGDEQYF. The chain joins TRBV20-1 to TRBJ2-5; TRBD2 matches 16 bases. In germline, CDR1 is DFQATT, CDR2 SNEGSKA (reference sequence). With V trimmed by 0 bases and J by 11 bases, 12 bases remained unmatched. This CDR3 has 17 residues.

The V call is TRBV20-1, the J call TRBJ2-4; no clear D. Looked up from germline, CDR1 is DFQATT and CDR2 is SNEGSKA (reference sequence). The CDR3 spans 11 residues. V dropped 5 bases and J dropped 13 bases, with 15 bases sitting between them. CDR3 region: CSAGRFSGQYF. The CDR3 DNA follows: TGCAGTGCTGGAAGGTTTTCCGGGCAGTACTTC.

The chain couples TRBV20-1 to TRBJ1-5, with D uncertain. This CDR3 comprises 11 residues. The V end was cut by 3 bases, the J end by 5 bases, with 5 bases between. The germline gives CDR1 DFQATT, CDR2 SNEGSKA (reference sequence). CDR3 in amino acids: CSASPDQPQHF. As DNA, the CDR3 is TGCAGTGCTAGTCCCGATCAGCCCCAGCATTTT.

Note on this clonotype: This may come from a read error, since a much larger clone is one base off. The gene calls are TRBV7-9 and TRBJ2-5; TRBD2 aligns across 10 bases. The CDR3 consists of 14 residues. Germline loops: CDR1 SEHNR, CDR2 FQNEAQ (reference sequence). The CDR3 region has the DNA TGTGCCGGCAGCTTAGGGACTAGCGTCGAGACCCAGTACTTC. This codes for CAGSLGTSVETQYF.

In its sample, this clonotype was seen once. The chain uses TRBV20-1 and TRBJ2-2; 7 bases line up with TRBD1. The germline V gene encodes CDR1 DFQATT and CDR2 SNEGSKA (reference sequence). The trim removed 6 bases at V and 6 bases at J, leaving 7 bases unmatched. CDR3 length equals 13 residues. In DNA, the CDR3 is TGCAGTGCACAGAACAGGGGCTCCGGGGAGCTGTTTTTT. Translating gives CSAQNRGSGELFF.

The J gene is TRBJ2-1, the V gene TRBV6-6; D unresolved. The germline gives CDR1 MNHNY, CDR2 SVGAGI (reference sequence). This CDR3 comprises 13 residues. V shed 7 bases and J shed 7 bases, with 14 bases lying between them. Here the CDR3 DNA reads TGTGCCAGCACCCCGAGGCAGTCTAATGAGCAGTTCTTC. This gives the protein CASTPRQSNEQFF.

This chain uses TRBV18 with TRBJ1-4; D is ambiguous. The CDR3 is 14 amino acids. CDR1 is KGHSH and CDR2 is LQKENI in the germline V gene. V lost 3 bases and J 8 bases, leaving 13 bases between the germline ends. The CDR3: CASSPSRSREKLFF. DNA of the CDR3: TGTGCCAGCTCACCTTCCAGGTCAAGGGAAAAACTGTTTTTT.

This chain connects TRBV27 to TRBJ2-6; D is possibly TRBD1 or TRBD2 (6 bases each). There are 17 residues in the CDR3. Trimming took 5 bases from V and 0 from J, leaving 14 bases between them. The germline V gene encodes CDR1 MNHEY and CDR2 SMNVEV (reference sequence). The CDR3 nucleotides read TGTGCCAGCAGTCACGGGGGCGCCGCCTCTGGGGCCAACGTCCTGACTTTC. Amino acids: CASSHGGAASGANVLTF.

As concerns this clonotype: A clone one base away is much larger, so this may be a read error. The CDR3 here is CSAAGTLQETQFF. CDR3 coding DNA: TGCAGCGCCGCAGGCACCCTTCAGGAGACCCAGTTCTTC. The chain links TRBV29-1 to TRBJ2-1; no reliable D call. This CDR3 is built from 13 residues. With 7 bases removed from V and 13 bases from J, the gap between germline ends came to 23 bases. The germline CDR1 and CDR2 sequences are SQVTM and ANQGSEA.

The genes are TRBV10-3 and TRBJ2-1; TRBD1 matches at 11 bases. Germline V gene lookup returns CDR1 ENHRY and CDR2 SYGVKD. Losses at the gene ends were 5 bases for V and 8 bases for J; bases not matched to a gene: 17. The CDR3 covers 18 residues. For the CDR3, the DNA is TGTGCCATCAGTAATGCCACCCCGAGGACAGGGGGCATGGATGAGCAGTTCTTC. Translating it yields CAISNATPRTGGMDEQFF.

CDR3 sequence: CASSFYRTSDFYEQYF. CDR3 nucleotides: TGTGCCAGCAGTTTTTATAGGACTAGCGACTTCTACGAGCAGTACTTC. V is TRBV12-3 or TRBV12-4 and J is TRBJ2-7; 9 positions match TRBD2. The CDR3 contains 16 residues. The junction had 9 bases not matched to a gene; V was cut back by 3 bases and J by 3 bases.

The chain carries TRBV5-1 and TRBJ2-7; D is undetermined. The CDR3 runs 15 residues. CDR1 is SGHRS and CDR2 is YFSETQ in the germline V gene. Trimming removed 4 bases from V and 2 bases from J, with 16 bases in between. The CDR3, as DNA: TGCGCCAGCAGCGTCGCCGGACCCCCGGCCTACGAGCAGTACTTC. This gives the protein CASSVAGPPAYEQYF.

The table lists this clonotype with a few counts. The junction departs from germline at one end; a sequencing error may be responsible. This rearrangement joins TRBV5-1 to TRBJ1-1; D possibly corresponds to TRBD1 (5 bases). Germline assignment: CDR1 SGHRS and CDR2 YFSETQ. This CDR3 region has 14 residues. The CDR3 sequence is CASSLEGVGTEAFF. CDR3 nucleotides: TGTGCCAGCAGCTTAGAAGGGGTCGGAACTGAAGCTTTCTTT.

This clonotype was counted only a few times. The chain uses TRBV5-1 and TRBJ1-4; D is ambiguous. CDR3 length equals 14 residues. Germline V gives CDR1 SGHRS, CDR2 YFSETQ. V lost 2 bases and J lost 5, with 10 bases in between. CDR3 nucleotides: TGCGCCAGCAGCTTCGGCAGCCAAAATGAAAAACTGTTTTTT. Protein sequence: CASSFGSQNEKLFF.

In its sample, this clonotype was seen many times. V and J are TRBV10-3 and TRBJ2-5; D remains unclear. CDR3 size: 13 residues. Germline loops: CDR1 ENHRY, CDR2 SYGVKD. Trimming shortened V by 4 bases and J by 3 bases, and 9 bases separated the two germline ends. The CDR3 loop reads CAISGRVEETQYF. DNA of the CDR3: TGTGCCATCAGTGGGCGAGTCGAAGAGACCCAGTACTTC.

The rearrangement links TRBV3-1 to TRBJ2-7; 9 positions agree with TRBD2. The CDR3 contains 15 residues. Unmatched junction bases numbered 10, after V lost 3 bases and J lost 7 bases. Germline V gene sequence: CDR1 LGHDT, CDR2 YNNKEL (reference sequence). CDR3 sequence reads: CASSQGASGVREQYF. The CDR3 coding sequence is TGTGCCAGCAGCCAGGGGGCTAGCGGGGTCCGGGAGCAGTACTTC.

DNA for the CDR3: TGTGCCAGCAGCTTAGCAGGACAGGGGCAGGCCTACGAGCAGTACTTC. Its protein product is CASSLAGQGQAYEQYF. The chain carries TRBV7-2 and TRBJ2-7, with 9 bases matching TRBD1. Germline V gives CDR1 SGHTA, CDR2 FQGNSA. This CDR3 spans 16 amino acids. V was clipped by 0 bases and J by 2 bases; unmatched bases: 5.

The CDR3 here is CASSKSRNQPQHF. CDR3 sequence (DNA): TGTGCCAGCAGCAAATCTCGGAATCAGCCCCAGCATTTT. This rearrangement joins TRBV21-1 to TRBJ1-5. TRBV21-1 is a pseudogene. The CDR3 length is 13 residues.

V usage is TRBV20-1 and J usage is TRBJ2-5; the match to TRBD1 covers 9 bases. The V and J ends lost 6 bases and 1 base, in that order; junction bases with no gene match: 6. CDR3 length: 14 residues. Per the germline V gene, CDR1 is DFQATT and CDR2 is SNEGSKA (reference sequence). DNA of the CDR3: TGCAGTGCAGTCCAGGGACAGGGCCAAGAGACCCAGTACTTC. Translated, it gives CSAVQGQGQETQYF.

CDR3 nucleotide sequence: TGCGCCAGCAGCTTGCAGGGGGCGCAGACTGAAGCTTTCTTT. This translates into CASSLQGAQTEAFF. This chain joins TRBV5-1 and TRBJ1-1; 8 bases line up with TRBD1. The CDR3 has 14 amino acids. Germline-derived CDR1 and CDR2 are SGHRS and YFSETQ. V shed 1 base and J 5 bases; nucleotides not matched to a gene: 4.

In its sample, this clonotype was seen a few times. The chain is built from TRBV15 and TRBJ2-3; D tentatively reads TRBD1 or TRBD2 (5 bases each). V lost 2 bases and J 4 bases, leaving 16 bases between the germline ends. The CDR3 length is 16 residues. Germline values: CDR1 LNHNV, CDR2 YYDKDF (reference sequence). The CDR3 region is CATSRTFQGPADTQYF. CDR3 nucleotides: TGTGCCACCAGCAGAACGTTTCAGGGACCGGCAGATACGCAGTATTTT.

This clonotype was recorded a few times. The rearrangement joins TRBV7-2 to TRBJ1-1, with D hard to call. V was shortened by 2 bases and J by 1 base, with 8 bases between the two germline ends. CDR3 length equals 14 residues. Germline V lookup: CDR1 SGHTA, CDR2 FQGNSA. CDR3 residues: CASSLPEGNTEAFF. The CDR3 DNA reads TGTGCCAGCAGCTTACCAGAGGGGAACACTGAAGCTTTCTTT.

The table lists this clonotype with a few counts. The gene calls are TRBV13 and TRBJ2-1; TRBD1 agrees at 7 bases. This CDR3 spans 12 amino acids. V lost 5 bases to trimming and J lost 8 bases; unmatched junction nucleotides: 3. CDR1 and CDR2 (germline): PRHDT, FYEKMQ (reference sequence). CDR3 residues: CASSITGDEQFF. The CDR3 DNA sequence: TGTGCCAGCAGCATAACAGGGGATGAGCAGTTCTTC. The full variable domain, its missing parts supplied by reference TRBV13 and TRBJ2-1, is AAGVIQSPRHLIKEKRETATLKCYPIPRHDTVYWYQQGPGQDPQFLISFYEKMQSDKGSIPDRFSAQQFSDYHSELNMSSLELGDSALYFCASSITGDEQFFGPGTRLTVL.

The V and J genes are TRBV9 and TRBJ2-5; no clear D. The V gene lost 3 bases and the J gene lost 3 bases, with 9 bases spanning the gap. The CDR3 length is 13 residues. Germline lookup yields CDR1 SGDLS and CDR2 YYNGEE. CDR3 in DNA: TGTGCCAGCAGCGGGGCAGCTAAAGAGACCCAGTACTTC. Protein: CASSGAAKETQYF.

This rearrangement joins TRBV3-1 to TRBJ2-1; D ambiguous. The CDR3 totals 13 residues. Between the trimmed V and J ends, which lost 0 bases and 8 bases, there was a span of 8 bases. Looked up from germline, CDR1 is LGHDT and CDR2 is YNNKEL (reference sequence). The CDR3 DNA reads as TGTGCCAGCAGCCAAGAGCCCCTAGATGAGCAGTTCTTC. Its translation is CASSQEPLDEQFF.

The V call is TRBV5-1, the J call TRBJ2-5; D gene ambiguous. This CDR3 region has 13 residues. The V gene's germline CDR1 is SGHRS and CDR2 YFSETQ. V lost 3 bases, J lost 0 bases, and 6 bases lay in between. CDR3 sequence: CASSSHNQETQYF. CDR3 bases: TGCGCCAGCAGCTCGCATAACCAAGAGACCCAGTACTTC.

Details on this clonotype: At one of its ends the junction is not consistent with the germline gene, which may arise from a read error. The CDR3 sequence is CNVEDTGYGYTF. CDR3 bases: TGCAACGTTGAAGATACAGGATATGGCTACACCTTC. The V and J genes are TRBV29-1 and TRBJ1-2, with TRBD1 as a possible D gene (5 bases). This CDR3 comprises 12 residues. The germline V gene has CDR1 SQVTM and CDR2 ANQGSEA.